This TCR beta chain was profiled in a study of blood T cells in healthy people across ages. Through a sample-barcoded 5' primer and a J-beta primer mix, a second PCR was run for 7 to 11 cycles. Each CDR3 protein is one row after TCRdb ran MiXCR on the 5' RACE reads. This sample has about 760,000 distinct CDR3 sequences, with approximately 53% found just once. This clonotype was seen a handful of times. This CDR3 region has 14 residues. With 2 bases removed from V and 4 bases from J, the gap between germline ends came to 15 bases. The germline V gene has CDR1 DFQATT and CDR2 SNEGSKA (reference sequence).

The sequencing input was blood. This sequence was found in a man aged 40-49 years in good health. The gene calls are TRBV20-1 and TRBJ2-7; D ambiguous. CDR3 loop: CSARNPSYVYEQYF. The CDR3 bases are TGCAGTGCTAGAAATCCGAGTTACGTATACGAGCAGTACTTC.